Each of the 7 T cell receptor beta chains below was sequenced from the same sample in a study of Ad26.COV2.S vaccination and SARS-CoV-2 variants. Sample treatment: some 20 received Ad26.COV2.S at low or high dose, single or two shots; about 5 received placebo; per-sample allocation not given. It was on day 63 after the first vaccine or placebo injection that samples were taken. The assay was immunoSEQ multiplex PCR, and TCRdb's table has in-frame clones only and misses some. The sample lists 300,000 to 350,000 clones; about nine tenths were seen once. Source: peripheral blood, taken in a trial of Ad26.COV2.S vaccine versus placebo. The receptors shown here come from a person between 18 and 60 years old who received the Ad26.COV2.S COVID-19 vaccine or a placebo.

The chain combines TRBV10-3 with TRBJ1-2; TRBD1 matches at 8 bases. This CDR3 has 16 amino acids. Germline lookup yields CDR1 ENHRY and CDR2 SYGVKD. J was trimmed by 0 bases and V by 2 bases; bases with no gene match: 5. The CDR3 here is CAISELDRGTNYGYTF. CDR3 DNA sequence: TGTGCCATCAGTGAGCTAGACAGGGGCACTAACTATGGCTACACCTTC.

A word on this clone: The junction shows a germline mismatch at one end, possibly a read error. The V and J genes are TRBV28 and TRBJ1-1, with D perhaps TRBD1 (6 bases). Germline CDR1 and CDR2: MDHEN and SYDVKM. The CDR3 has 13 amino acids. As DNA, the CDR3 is TGTGCCAGCAGGAAAGGGGGGGACACCGAAGCTTTCTTT. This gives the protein CASRKGGDTEAFF.

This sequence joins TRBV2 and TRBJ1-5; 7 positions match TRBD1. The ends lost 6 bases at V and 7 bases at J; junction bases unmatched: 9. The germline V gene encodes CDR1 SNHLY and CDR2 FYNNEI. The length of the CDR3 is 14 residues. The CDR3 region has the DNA TGTGCCAGCAGGAGGGGACGACAGGGACAGCCCCAGCATTTT. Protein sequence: CASRRGRQGQPQHF. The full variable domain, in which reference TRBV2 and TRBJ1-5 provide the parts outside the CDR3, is EPEVTQTPSHQVTQMGQEVILRCVPISNHLYFYWYRQILGQKVEFLVSFYNNEISEKSEIFDDQFSVERPDGSNFTLKIRSTKLEDSAMYFCASRRGRQGQPQHFGDGTRLSIL.

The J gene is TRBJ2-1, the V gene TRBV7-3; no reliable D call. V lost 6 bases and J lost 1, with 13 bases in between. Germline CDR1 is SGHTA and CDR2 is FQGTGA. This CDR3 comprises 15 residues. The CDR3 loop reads CASRSTVESYNEQFF. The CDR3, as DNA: TGTGCCAGCAGATCCACCGTGGAGTCCTACAATGAGCAGTTCTTC.

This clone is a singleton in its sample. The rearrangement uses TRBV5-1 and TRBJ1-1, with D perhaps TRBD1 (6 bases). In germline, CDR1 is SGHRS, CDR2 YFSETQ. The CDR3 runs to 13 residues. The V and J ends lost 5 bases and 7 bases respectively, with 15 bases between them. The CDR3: CASSHEGDREAFF. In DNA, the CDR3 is TGCGCCAGCAGTCACGAGGGGGACCGTGAAGCTTTCTTT.

The CDR3 DNA reads as TGTGCCAGCAGCCCCCACGGGGGGCCCGGCTGGAATGAGCAGTTCTTC. This translates into CASSPHGGPGWNEQFF. The gene calls are TRBV5-6 and TRBJ2-1, with D possibly matching TRBD2 (7 bases). Deletions cut 4 bases from V and 7 bases from J, with 21 bases between. The CDR3 contains 16 residues. Germline CDR1 SGHDT, CDR2 YYEEEE.

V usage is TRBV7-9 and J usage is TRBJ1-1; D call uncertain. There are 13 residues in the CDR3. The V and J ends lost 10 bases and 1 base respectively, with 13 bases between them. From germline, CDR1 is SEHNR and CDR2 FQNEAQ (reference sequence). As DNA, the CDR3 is TGTGCCACCGCTTCAAGGCAGAACACTGAAGCTTTCTTT. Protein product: CATASRQNTEAFF.